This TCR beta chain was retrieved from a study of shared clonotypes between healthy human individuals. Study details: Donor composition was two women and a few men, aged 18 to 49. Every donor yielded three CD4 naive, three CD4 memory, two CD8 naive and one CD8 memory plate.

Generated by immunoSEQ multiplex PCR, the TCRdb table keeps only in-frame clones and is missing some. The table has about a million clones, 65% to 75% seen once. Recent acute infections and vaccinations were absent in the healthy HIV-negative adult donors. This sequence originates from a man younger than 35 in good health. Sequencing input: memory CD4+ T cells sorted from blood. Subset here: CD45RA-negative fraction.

CDR3 sequence: CASSFTTPMNTEAFF. The CDR3 DNA follows: TGTGCCAGCAGCTTCACGACTCCGATGAACACTGAAGCTTTCTTT. The chain has TRBV11-2 and TRBJ1-1; no reliable D call. V lost 3 bases to trimming and J lost 0 bases, with 11 bases between them. Germline CDR1 SGHAT, CDR2 FQNNGV. This CDR3 is built from 15 residues.